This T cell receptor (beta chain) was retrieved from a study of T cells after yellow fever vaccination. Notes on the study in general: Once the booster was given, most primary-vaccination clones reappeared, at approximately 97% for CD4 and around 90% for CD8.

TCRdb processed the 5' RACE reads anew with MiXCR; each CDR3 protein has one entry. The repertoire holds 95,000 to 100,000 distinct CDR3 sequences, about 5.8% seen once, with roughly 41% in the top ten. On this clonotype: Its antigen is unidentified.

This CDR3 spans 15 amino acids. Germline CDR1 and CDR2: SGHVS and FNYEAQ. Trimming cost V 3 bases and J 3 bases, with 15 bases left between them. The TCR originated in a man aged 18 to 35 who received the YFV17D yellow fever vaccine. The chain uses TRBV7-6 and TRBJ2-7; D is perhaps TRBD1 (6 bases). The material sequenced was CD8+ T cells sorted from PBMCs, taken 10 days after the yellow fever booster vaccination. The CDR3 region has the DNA TGTGCCAGCAGCTTCGCCCAGGACAGCTACTACGAGCAGTACTTC. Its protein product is CASSFAQDSYYEQYF.